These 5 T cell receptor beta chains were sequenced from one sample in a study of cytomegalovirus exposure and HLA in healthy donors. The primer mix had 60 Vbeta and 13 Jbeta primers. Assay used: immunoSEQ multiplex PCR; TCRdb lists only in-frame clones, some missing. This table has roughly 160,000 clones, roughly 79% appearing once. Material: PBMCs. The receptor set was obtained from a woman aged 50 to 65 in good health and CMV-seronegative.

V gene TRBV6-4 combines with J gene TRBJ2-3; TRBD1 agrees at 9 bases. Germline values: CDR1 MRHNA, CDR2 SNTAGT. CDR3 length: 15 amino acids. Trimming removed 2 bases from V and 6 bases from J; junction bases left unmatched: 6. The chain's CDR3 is CASSDRDRARDTQYF. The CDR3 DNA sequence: TGTGCCAGCAGTGACCGGGACAGGGCGAGGGATACGCAGTATTTT.

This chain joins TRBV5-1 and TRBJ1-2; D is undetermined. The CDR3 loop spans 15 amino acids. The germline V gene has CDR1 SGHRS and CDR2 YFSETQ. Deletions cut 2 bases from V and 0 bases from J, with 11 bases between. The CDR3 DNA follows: TGCGCCAGCAGCTTACTAGAGGGAGCTAACTATGGCTACACCTTC. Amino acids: CASSLLEGANYGYTF.

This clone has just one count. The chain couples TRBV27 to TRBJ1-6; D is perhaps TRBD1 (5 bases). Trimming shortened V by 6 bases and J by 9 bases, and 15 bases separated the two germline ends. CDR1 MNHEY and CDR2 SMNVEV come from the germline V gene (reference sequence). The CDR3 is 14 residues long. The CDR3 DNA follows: TGTGCCAGCAGGGCTGGGGGGGGTTCTTCACCCCTCCACTTT. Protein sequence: CASRAGGGSSPLHF.

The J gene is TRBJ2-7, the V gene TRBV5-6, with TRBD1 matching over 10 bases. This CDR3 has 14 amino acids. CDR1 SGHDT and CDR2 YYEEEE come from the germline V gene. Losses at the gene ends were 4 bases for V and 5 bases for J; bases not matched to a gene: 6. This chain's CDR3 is CASSKDRGVDEQYF. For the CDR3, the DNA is TGTGCCAGCAGCAAGGACAGGGGGGTGGACGAGCAGTACTTC.

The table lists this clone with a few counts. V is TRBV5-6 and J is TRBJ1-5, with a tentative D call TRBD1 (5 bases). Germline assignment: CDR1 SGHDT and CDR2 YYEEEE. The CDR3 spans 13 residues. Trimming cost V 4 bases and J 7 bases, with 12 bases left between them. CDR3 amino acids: CASSPGPKQPQHF. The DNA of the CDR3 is TGTGCCAGCAGCCCAGGGCCGAAACAGCCCCAGCATTTT.